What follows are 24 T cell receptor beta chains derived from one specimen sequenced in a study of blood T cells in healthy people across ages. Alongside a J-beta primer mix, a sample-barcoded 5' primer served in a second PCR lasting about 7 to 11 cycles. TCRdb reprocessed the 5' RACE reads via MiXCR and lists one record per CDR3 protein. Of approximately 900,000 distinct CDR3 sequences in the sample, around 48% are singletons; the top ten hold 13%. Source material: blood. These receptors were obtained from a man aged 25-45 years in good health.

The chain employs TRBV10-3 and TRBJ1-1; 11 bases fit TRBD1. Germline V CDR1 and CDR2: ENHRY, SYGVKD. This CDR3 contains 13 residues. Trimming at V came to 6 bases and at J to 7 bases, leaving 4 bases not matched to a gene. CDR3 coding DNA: TGTGCCATCAGACCGGGACAGGGGGTTGAAGCTTTCTTT. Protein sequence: CAIRPGQGVEAFF.

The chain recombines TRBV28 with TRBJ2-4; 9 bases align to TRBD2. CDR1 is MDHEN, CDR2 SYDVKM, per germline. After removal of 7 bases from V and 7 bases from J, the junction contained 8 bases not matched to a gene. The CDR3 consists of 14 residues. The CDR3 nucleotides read TGTGCCAGCATTGACGCGGGGGGGAGTAACATTCAGTACTTC. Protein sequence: CASIDAGGSNIQYF.

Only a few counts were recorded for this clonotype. CDR3: CASSLSGGAKEQFF. The CDR3 bases are TGTGCCAGCAGTTTATCGGGGGGGGCGAAAGAGCAGTTCTTC. The V and J genes are TRBV27 and TRBJ2-1; tentative D call: TRBD2 (7 bases). The ends were cut back, 0 bases at V and 10 bases at J, with 13 bases in the middle. CDR1 is MNHEY, CDR2 SMNVEV, per germline (reference sequence). This CDR3 comprises 14 residues.

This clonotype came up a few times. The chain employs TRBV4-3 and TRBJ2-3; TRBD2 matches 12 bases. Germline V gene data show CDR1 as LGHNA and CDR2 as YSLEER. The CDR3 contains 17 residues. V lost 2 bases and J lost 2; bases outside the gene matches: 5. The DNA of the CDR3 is TGCGCCAGCAGCCAACCACTAGCGGGGGGCCTCACAGATACGCAGTATTTT. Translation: CASSQPLAGGLTDTQYF.

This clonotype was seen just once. The CDR3 DNA is TGCGCCAGCAGCCGGGGAGCAGGAGGGGACTATGGCTACACCTTC. It translates to CASSRGAGGDYGYTF. The chain couples TRBV4-3 to TRBJ1-2; possibly TRBD1 for D (5 bases). V was cut by 4 bases and J by 3 bases, with 15 bases left in between. Germline loops: CDR1 LGHNA, CDR2 YSLEER. The CDR3 extends over 15 amino acids.

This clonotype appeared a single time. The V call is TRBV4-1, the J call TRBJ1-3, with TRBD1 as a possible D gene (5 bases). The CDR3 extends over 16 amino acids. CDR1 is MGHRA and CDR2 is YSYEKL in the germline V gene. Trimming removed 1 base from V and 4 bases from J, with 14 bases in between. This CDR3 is CASSQGTAGTGNTIYF. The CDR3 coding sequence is TGCGCCAGCAGCCAAGGAACTGCGGGGACCGGAAACACCATATATTTT.

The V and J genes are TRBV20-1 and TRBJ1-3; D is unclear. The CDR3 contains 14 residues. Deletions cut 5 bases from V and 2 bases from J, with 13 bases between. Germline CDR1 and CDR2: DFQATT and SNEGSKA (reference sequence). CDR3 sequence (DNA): TGCAGTGCTCAAAACCCCAGCGCTGGAAACACCATATATTTT. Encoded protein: CSAQNPSAGNTIYF.

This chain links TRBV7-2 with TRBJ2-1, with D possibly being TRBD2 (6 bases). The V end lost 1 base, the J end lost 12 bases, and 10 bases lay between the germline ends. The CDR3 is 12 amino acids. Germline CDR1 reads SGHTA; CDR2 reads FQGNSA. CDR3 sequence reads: CASSLGRAAQFF. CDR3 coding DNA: TGTGCCAGCAGCTTAGGGAGGGCGGCGCAGTTCTTC. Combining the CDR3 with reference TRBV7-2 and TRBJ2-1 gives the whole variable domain GAGVSQSPSNKVTEKGKDVELRCDPISGHTALYWYRQSLGQGLEFLIYFQGNSAPDKSGLPSDRFSAERTGGSVSTLTIQRTQQEDSAVYLCASSLGRAAQFFGPGTRLTVL.

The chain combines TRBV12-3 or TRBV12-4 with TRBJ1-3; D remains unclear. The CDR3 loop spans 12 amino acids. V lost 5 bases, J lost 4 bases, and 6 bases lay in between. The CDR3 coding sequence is TGTGCCAGCAGTCCGTGGGGAAACACCATATATTTT. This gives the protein CASSPWGNTIYF.

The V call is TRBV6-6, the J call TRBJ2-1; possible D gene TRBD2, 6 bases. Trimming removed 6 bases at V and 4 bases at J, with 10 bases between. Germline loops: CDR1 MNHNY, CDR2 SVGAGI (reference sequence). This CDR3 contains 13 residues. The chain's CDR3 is CASSRSGYNEQFF. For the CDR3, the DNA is TGTGCCAGCAGCCGAAGCGGGTACAATGAGCAGTTCTTC.

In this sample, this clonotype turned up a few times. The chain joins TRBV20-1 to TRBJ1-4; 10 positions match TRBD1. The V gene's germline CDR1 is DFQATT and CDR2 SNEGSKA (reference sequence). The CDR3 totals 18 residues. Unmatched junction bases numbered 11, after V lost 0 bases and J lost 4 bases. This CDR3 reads CSARDRDRGTVGNEKLFF. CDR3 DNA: TGCAGTGCTAGAGATCGGGACAGGGGAACGGTCGGTAATGAAAAACTGTTTTTT.

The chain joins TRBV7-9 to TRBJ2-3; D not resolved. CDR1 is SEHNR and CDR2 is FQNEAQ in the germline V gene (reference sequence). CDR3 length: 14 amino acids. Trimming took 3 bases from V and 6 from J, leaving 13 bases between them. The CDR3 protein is CASSLGYNSDTQYF. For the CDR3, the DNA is TGTGCCAGCAGCTTGGGTTACAATTCGGATACGCAGTATTTT.

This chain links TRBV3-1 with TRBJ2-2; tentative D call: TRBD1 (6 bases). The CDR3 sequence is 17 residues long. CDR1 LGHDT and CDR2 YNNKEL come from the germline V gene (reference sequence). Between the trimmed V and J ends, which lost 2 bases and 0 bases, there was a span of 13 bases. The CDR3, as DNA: TGTGCCAGCAGCCAAACGACAGGAAGGACGAACACCGGGGAGCTGTTTTTT. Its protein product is CASSQTTGRTNTGELFF.

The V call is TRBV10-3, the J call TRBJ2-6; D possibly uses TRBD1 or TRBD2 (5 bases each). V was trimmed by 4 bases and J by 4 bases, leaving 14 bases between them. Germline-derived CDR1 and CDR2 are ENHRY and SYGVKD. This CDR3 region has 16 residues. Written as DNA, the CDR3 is TGTGCCATCAGTGTAGCCCCGGGGACCGGGGCCAACGTCCTGACTTTC. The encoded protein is CAISVAPGTGANVLTF.

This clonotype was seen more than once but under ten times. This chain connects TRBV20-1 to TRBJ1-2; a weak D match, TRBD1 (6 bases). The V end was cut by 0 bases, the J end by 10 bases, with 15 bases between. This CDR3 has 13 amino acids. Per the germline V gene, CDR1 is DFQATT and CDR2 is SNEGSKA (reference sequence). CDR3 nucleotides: TGCAGTGCTAGAGAAGGGGGGACCTCCGACTACACCTTC. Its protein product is CSAREGGTSDYTF.

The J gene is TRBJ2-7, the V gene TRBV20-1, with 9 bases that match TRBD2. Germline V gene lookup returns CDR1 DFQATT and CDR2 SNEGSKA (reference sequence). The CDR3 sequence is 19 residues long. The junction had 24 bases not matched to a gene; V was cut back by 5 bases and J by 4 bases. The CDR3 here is CSAPGGGTSNPGSSYEQYF. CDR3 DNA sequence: TGCAGTGCTCCCGGCGGCGGGACTAGCAATCCTGGGTCTTCTTACGAGCAGTACTTC.

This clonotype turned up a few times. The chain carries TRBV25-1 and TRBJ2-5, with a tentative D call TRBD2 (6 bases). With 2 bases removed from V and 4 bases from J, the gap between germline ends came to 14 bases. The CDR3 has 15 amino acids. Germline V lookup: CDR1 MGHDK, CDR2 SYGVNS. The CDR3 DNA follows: TGTGCCAGCAGTGAAGGTGGGGGACTCTCAGAGACCCAGTACTTC. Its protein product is CASSEGGGLSETQYF.

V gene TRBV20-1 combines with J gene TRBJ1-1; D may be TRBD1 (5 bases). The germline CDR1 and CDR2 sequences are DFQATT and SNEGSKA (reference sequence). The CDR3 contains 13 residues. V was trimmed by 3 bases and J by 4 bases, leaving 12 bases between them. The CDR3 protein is CSASRGGVTEAFF. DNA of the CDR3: TGCAGTGCTAGCCGGGGCGGAGTCACTGAAGCTTTCTTT.

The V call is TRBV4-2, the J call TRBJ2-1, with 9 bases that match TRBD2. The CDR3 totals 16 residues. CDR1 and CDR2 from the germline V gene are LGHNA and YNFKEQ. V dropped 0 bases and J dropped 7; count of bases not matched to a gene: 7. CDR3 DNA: TGTGCCAGCAGCCAAGATTTCCAGCGGGGGGCAAATGAGCAGTTCTTC. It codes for CASSQDFQRGANEQFF.

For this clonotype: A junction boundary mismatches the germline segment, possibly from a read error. The CDR3 loop reads CASSPIPDSGYGYTF. CDR3 nucleotides: TGTGCTAGCAGCCCAATCCCGGACAGCGGCTATGGCTACACCTTC. The V gene is TRBV7-7, the J gene TRBJ1-2, with D tentatively TRBD1 (6 bases). The CDR3 is 15 residues long. Per the germline V gene, CDR1 is SSHAT and CDR2 is FNYEAQ (reference sequence).

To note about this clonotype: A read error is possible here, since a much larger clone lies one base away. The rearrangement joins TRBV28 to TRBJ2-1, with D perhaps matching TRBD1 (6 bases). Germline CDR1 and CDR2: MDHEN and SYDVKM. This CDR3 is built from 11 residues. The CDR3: CATLGGGERFF. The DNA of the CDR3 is TGTGCCACCCTAGGGGGTGGTGAGCGGTTCTTC.

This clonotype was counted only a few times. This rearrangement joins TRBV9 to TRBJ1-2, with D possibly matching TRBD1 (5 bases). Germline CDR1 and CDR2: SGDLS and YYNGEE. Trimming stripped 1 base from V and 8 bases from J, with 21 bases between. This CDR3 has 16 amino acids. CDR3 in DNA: TGTGCCAGCAGCGTATCAGGGCTCAAGACGACGGGAGGCTACACCTTC. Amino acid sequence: CASSVSGLKTTGGYTF.

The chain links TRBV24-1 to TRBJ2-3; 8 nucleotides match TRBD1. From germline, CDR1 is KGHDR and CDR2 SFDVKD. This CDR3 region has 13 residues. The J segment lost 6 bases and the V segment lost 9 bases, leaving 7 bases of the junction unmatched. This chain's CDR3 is CATGTGPSDTQYF. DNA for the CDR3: TGTGCCACCGGGACAGGTCCTTCTGATACGCAGTATTTT.

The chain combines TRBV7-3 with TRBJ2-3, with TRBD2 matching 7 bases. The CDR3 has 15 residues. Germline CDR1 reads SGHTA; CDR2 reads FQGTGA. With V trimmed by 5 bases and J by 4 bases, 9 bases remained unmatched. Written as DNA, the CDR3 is TGTGCCAGCAGCCCTCGGCGGGGGTGGTCAGATACGCAGTATTTT. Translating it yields CASSPRRGWSDTQYF.